The 29 T cell receptor beta chains below come from one sample, sequenced in a study of CD8 T cells in Susac syndrome. With random hexamers, roughly 0.45 to 1 ug RNA was reverse transcribed. TCRdb re-derived calls from the immunoSEQ multiplex PCR reads in MiXCR, one entry per CDR3 protein. The table has around 200,000 distinct CDR3 sequences, around 93% seen once. The sequencing sample was made of CD4+ T cells from PBMCs. The receptors were gathered from a human donor with multiple sclerosis.

The V call is TRBV30, the J call TRBJ2-3, with D tentatively TRBD1 (6 bases). The V gene's germline CDR1 is GTSNPN and CDR2 SVGIG (reference sequence). V was clipped by 2 bases and J by 8 bases, with 14 bases between them. CDR3 size: 13 residues. Written as DNA, the CDR3 is TGTGCCTGGAGTTTATATCGAGGGGGTACGCAGTATTTT. Residues: CAWSLYRGGTQYF.

The V gene is TRBV12-3 or TRBV12-4, the J gene TRBJ1-5, with no clear D. Trimming cost V 4 bases and J 5 bases, with 9 bases left between them. The CDR3 has 13 amino acids. The CDR3 nucleotides read TGTGCCAGCAGTTCCCTAAACGATCAGCCCCAGCATTTT. This gives the protein CASSSLNDQPQHF.

The genes are TRBV12-3 or TRBV12-4 and TRBJ1-2; D might be TRBD1 (6 bases). The CDR3 consists of 13 residues. V lost 1 base and J 4 bases, leaving 7 bases between the germline ends. The CDR3 region has the DNA TGTGCCAGCAGTTTAGGCAGGGGCTATGGCTACACCTTC. Its protein product is CASSLGRGYGYTF.

This chain connects TRBV5-6 to TRBJ1-5, with 10 bases that match TRBD1. The length of the CDR3 is 15 residues. Germline V CDR1 and CDR2: SGHDT, YYEEEE. The trim removed 3 bases at V and 6 bases at J, leaving 6 bases unmatched. CDR3 loop: CASSSRQGAAQPQHF. For the CDR3, the DNA is TGTGCCAGCAGCTCGCGACAGGGGGCAGCTCAGCCCCAGCATTTT.

This clonotype was observed a single time. The rearrangement links TRBV2 to TRBJ1-2, with D tentatively TRBD1 (6 bases). Trimming left V 10 bases short and J 6 bases short, with 24 bases between. The CDR3 runs to 15 residues. Looked up from germline, CDR1 is SNHLY and CDR2 is FYNNEI. DNA for the CDR3: TGTGCCACCAGGGCGGAGTCGGGGACATCAAATGGCTACACCTTC. Amino acid sequence: CATRAESGTSNGYTF.

The rearrangement joins TRBV5-1 to TRBJ2-3, with D possibly called TRBD1 or TRBD2 (5 bases each). CDR1 is SGHRS and CDR2 is YFSETQ in the germline V gene. This CDR3 contains 15 residues. The V end was cut by 3 bases, the J end by 1 base, with 12 bases between. The CDR3 DNA reads TGCGCCAGCAGCTCGCAGGGAGTGCGCACAGATACGCAGTATTTT. Translated: CASSSQGVRTDTQYF.

This clonotype was seen a single time. The chain has TRBV3-1 and TRBJ1-2, with D hard to call. Trimming shortened V by 4 bases and J by 5 bases, and 14 bases separated the two germline ends. The CDR3 length is 14 residues. From germline, CDR1 is LGHDT and CDR2 YNNKEL (reference sequence). CDR3 in amino acids: CASSPGLSRYGYTF. Written as DNA, the CDR3 is TGTGCCAGCAGCCCTGGCCTATCTAGATATGGCTACACCTTC.

The V and J genes are TRBV30 and TRBJ1-6; TRBD1 is a possible D gene (5 bases). The CDR3 contains 16 residues. Trimming pared 3 bases from V and 3 bases from J, leaving 15 bases between. CDR1 GTSNPN and CDR2 SVGIG come from the germline V gene (reference sequence). The CDR3 DNA reads as TGTGCCTGGAGGTCCCTCGACAGAGACTATAATTCACCCCTCCACTTT. It encodes CAWRSLDRDYNSPLHF.

The rearrangement joins TRBV27 to TRBJ2-2, with 8 bases lining up with TRBD2. Germline CDR1 MNHEY, CDR2 SMNVEV (reference sequence). Trimming removed 2 bases from V and 2 bases from J; junction bases left unmatched: 4. This CDR3 comprises 16 residues. The CDR3 nucleotides read TGTGCCAGCAGTTTACTTGCGGGGGGTAACACCGGGGAGCTGTTTTTT. Its translation: CASSLLAGGNTGELFF.

The V call is TRBV20-1, the J call TRBJ2-1, with 10 positions matching TRBD2. With V trimmed by 5 bases and J by 9 bases, 10 bases remained unmatched. CDR3 length: 14 residues. Germline CDR1 reads DFQATT; CDR2 reads SNEGSKA (reference sequence). The CDR3 DNA sequence: TGCAGTGCTTCTCGGAATAGCGGGGGGAGTGAGCAGTTCTTC. Its translation is CSASRNSGGSEQFF.

The rearrangement joins TRBV5-1 to TRBJ1-1; D ambiguous. Trimming pared 0 bases from V and 7 bases from J, leaving 13 bases between. The V gene's germline CDR1 is SGHRS and CDR2 YFSETQ. The CDR3 has 14 residues. Here the CDR3 DNA reads TGCGCCAGCAGCTTGGGAAGGGCAGAGCTTGAAGCTTTCTTT. It specifies CASSLGRAELEAFF.

The genes are TRBV12-3 or TRBV12-4 and TRBJ2-1; no reliable D call. The CDR3 has 11 amino acids. With 1 base removed from V and 11 bases from J, the gap between germline ends came to 6 bases. In DNA form, the CDR3 reads TGTGCCAGCAGTTTAGAACAGCAGCAGTTCTTC. It yields the protein CASSLEQQQFF.

This clonotype turned up a few times. V usage is TRBV29-1 and J usage is TRBJ2-1; 10 bases match TRBD2. CDR3 length equals 13 residues. V lost 4 bases and J lost 9; bases outside the gene matches: 6. Germline assignment: CDR1 SQVTM and CDR2 ANQGSEA. The CDR3 is CSVVAGGQGEQFF. In DNA, the CDR3 is TGCAGCGTTGTAGCGGGGGGTCAGGGTGAGCAGTTCTTC.

The gene calls are TRBV13 and TRBJ2-7, with TRBD1 as a possible D gene (6 bases). The CDR3 is 13 amino acids. Deletions cut 5 bases from V and 3 bases from J, with 11 bases between. Germline CDR1 is PRHDT and CDR2 is FYEKMQ (reference sequence). Written as DNA, the CDR3 is TGTGCCAGCAGCGCCCGAGGGGGCTACGAGCAGTACTTC. Its protein is CASSARGGYEQYF.

The gene calls are TRBV28 and TRBJ1-2; D is unresolved. Trimming pared 3 bases from V and 3 bases from J, leaving 8 bases between. Germline values: CDR1 MDHEN, CDR2 SYDVKM. The CDR3 runs 13 residues. The CDR3 DNA follows: TGTGCCAGCAGTTTTTCGTTGGACTATGGCTACACCTTC. Its translation: CASSFSLDYGYTF.

V gene TRBV27 combines with J gene TRBJ1-2; 9 bases fit TRBD1. J gave up 8 bases and V 5 bases, and 12 bases lay outside the gene matches. The CDR3 is 15 residues long. Per the germline V gene, CDR1 is MNHEY and CDR2 is SMNVEV (reference sequence). The DNA of the CDR3 is TGTGCCAGCAGTCCTATTTCCCTAGGACAGGGGGGCTACACCTTC. This translates into CASSPISLGQGGYTF.

The V call is TRBV6-5, the J call TRBJ2-5; the D is unclear. Looked up from germline, CDR1 is MNHEY and CDR2 is SVGAGI. The CDR3 consists of 14 residues. V was trimmed by 5 bases and J by 4 bases, leaving 14 bases between them. CDR3: CASSRSSSGETQYF. The CDR3 DNA sequence: TGTGCCAGCAGTCGATCCTCTTCCGGAGAGACCCAGTACTTC.

V gene TRBV9 combines with J gene TRBJ1-5; no definite D call. There are 16 residues in the CDR3. V gave up 0 bases and J gave up 0 bases, with 10 bases separating them. CDR1 is SGDLS and CDR2 is YYNGEE in the germline V gene. CDR3 amino acids: CASSVEEGRSNQPQHF. Here the CDR3 DNA reads TGTGCCAGCAGCGTAGAGGAGGGCCGTAGCAATCAGCCCCAGCATTTT. Full variable domain (rest looked up from reference TRBV9 and TRBJ1-5): DSGVTQTPKHLITATGQRVTLRCSPRSGDLSVYWYQQSLDQGLQFLIQYYNGEERAKGNILERFSAQQFPDLHSELNLSSLELGDSALYFCASSVEEGRSNQPQHFGDGTRLSIL.

DNA of the CDR3: TGTGCCAGCAGCCGCGACCGCTCTCAAGAGACCCAGTACTTC. Protein product: CASSRDRSQETQYF. The V gene is TRBV12-3 or TRBV12-4, the J gene TRBJ2-5; no clear D. V lost 6 bases and J 2 bases, leaving 13 bases between the germline ends. The CDR3 is 14 residues long.

The chain employs TRBV6-5 and TRBJ2-5; D ambiguous. The V gene's germline CDR1 is MNHEY and CDR2 SVGAGI. Trimming removed 6 bases from V and 5 bases from J, with 13 bases in between. This CDR3 has 13 amino acids. The DNA of the CDR3 is TGTGCCAGCAGGAGAAGTGGGCGGGAGACCCAGTACTTC. Translating it yields CASRRSGRETQYF.

The count of this clonotype is one. The chain uses TRBV6-6 and TRBJ2-5; D possibly corresponds to TRBD1 (6 bases). CDR3 length: 13 residues. Trimming took off 8 bases at V and 2 bases at J, with 12 bases between the two ends. CDR1 and CDR2 (germline): MNHNY, SVGAGI (reference sequence). CDR3 sequence: CASGRTEQETQYF. The CDR3 DNA follows: TGTGCCAGCGGAAGGACAGAACAAGAGACCCAGTACTTC.

The rearrangement uses TRBV27 and TRBJ2-6; no reliable D call. The CDR3 spans 17 residues. In germline, CDR1 is MNHEY, CDR2 SMNVEV (reference sequence). V lost 2 bases and J lost 0, with 11 bases in between. CDR3 region: CASSLLGSGSGANVLTF. Here the CDR3 DNA reads TGTGCCAGCAGTTTACTGGGCTCAGGCTCTGGGGCCAACGTCCTGACTTTC.

Written as DNA, the CDR3 is TGTGCCTGGAGCGTAGGCAGCCAAAATCAGCCCCAGCATTTT. Residues: CAWSVGSQNQPQHF. This sequence joins TRBV30 and TRBJ1-5; D gene unclear. The V and J ends lost 3 bases and 4 bases respectively, with 13 bases between them. The CDR3 sequence is 14 residues long. Germline CDR1 reads GTSNPN; CDR2 reads SVGIG (reference sequence).

The chain carries TRBV27 and TRBJ2-3; 9 positions agree with TRBD2. Trimming took 7 bases from V and 0 from J; bases not matched to a gene: 8. CDR1 and CDR2 (germline): MNHEY, SMNVEV (reference sequence). CDR3 length: 16 residues. The CDR3 coding sequence is TGTGCCAGCACTAGGTTAGCGGGGGATAGCACAGATACGCAGTATTTT. Encoded protein: CASTRLAGDSTDTQYF.

The chain has TRBV29-1 and TRBJ2-7, with 12 nucleotides matching TRBD2. Germline-derived CDR1 and CDR2 are SQVTM and ANQGSEA. The CDR3 consists of 13 residues. The junction had 2 bases not matched to a gene; V was cut back by 5 bases and J by 3 bases. The CDR3 loop is CSVKTSGGYEQYF. CDR3 coding DNA: TGCAGCGTTAAGACTAGCGGGGGCTACGAGCAGTACTTC.

The V call is TRBV20-1, the J call TRBJ1-3, with a possible D match to TRBD1 (5 bases). V was trimmed by 4 bases and J by 0 bases, leaving 13 bases between them. This CDR3 is built from 15 residues. CDR1 and CDR2 from the germline V gene are DFQATT and SNEGSKA (reference sequence). The CDR3 nucleotides read TGCAGTGCTACACGACAGTTCTCCTCTGGAAACACCATATATTTT. Its protein product is CSATRQFSSGNTIYF.

This chain connects TRBV20-1 to TRBJ2-7; TRBD1 aligns across 7 bases. The CDR3 length is 12 residues. The germline gives CDR1 DFQATT, CDR2 SNEGSKA (reference sequence). V lost 3 bases to trimming and J lost 3 bases; unmatched junction nucleotides: 2. The CDR3 DNA is TGCAGTGCTAGGGACAGGAGCTACGAGCAGTACTTC. Its translation: CSARDRSYEQYF.

The chain links TRBV5-1 to TRBJ2-1; a weak D match, TRBD2 (6 bases). The CDR3 sequence is 14 residues long. Germline V gene data show CDR1 as SGHRS and CDR2 as YFSETQ. The germline V and J ends were trimmed by 7 bases and 7 bases, with 18 bases remaining between them. This CDR3 is CASGTGVRGNEQFF. In nucleotides, the CDR3 is TGCGCCAGCGGGACGGGCGTTCGGGGGAATGAGCAGTTCTTC.

The rearrangement joins TRBV29-1 to TRBJ1-3, with a possible D match to TRBD1 (5 bases). CDR1 and CDR2 (germline): SQVTM, ANQGSEA. This CDR3 spans 13 amino acids. V dropped 7 bases and J dropped 0 bases, with 10 bases sitting between them. CDR3 coding DNA: TGCAGCGCTGTCCAGGGCTCTGGAAACACCATATATTTT. This gives the protein CSAVQGSGNTIYF.